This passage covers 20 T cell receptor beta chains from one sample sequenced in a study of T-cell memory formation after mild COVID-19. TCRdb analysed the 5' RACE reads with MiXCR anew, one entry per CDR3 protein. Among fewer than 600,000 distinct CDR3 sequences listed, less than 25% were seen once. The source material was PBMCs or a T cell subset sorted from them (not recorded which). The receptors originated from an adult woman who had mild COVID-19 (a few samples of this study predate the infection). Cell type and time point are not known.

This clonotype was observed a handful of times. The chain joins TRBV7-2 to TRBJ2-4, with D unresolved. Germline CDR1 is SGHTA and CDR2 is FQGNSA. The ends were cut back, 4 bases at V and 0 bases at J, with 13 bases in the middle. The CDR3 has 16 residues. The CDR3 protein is CASSSLGNLAKNIQYF. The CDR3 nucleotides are TGTGCCAGCAGCTCACTGGGGAATTTAGCCAAAAACATTCAGTACTTC.

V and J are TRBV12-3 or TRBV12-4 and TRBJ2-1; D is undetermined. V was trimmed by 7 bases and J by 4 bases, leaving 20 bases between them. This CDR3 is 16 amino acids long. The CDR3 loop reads CASTSPGRKNYNEQFF. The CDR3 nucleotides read TGTGCCAGCACCTCTCCTGGACGAAAGAATTACAATGAGCAGTTCTTC.

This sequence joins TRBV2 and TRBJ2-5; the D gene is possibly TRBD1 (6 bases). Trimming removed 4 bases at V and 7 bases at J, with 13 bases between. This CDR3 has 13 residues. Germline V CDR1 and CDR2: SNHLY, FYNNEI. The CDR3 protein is CASSAPGVGTQYF. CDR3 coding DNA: TGTGCCAGCAGTGCTCCAGGGGTAGGGACCCAGTACTTC.

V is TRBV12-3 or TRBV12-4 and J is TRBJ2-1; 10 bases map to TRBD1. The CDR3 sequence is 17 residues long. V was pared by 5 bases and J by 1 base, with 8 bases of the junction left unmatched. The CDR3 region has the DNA TGTGCCAGCAGTCCCGGACAGGGGGTTGCGTCCTACAATGAGCAGTTCTTC. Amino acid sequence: CASSPGQGVASYNEQFF.

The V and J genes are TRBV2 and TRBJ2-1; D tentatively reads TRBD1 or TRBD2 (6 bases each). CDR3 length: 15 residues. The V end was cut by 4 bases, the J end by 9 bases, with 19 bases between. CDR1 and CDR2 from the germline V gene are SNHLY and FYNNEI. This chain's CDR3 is CASSGGGTLRGEQFF. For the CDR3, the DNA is TGTGCCAGCAGTGGCGGCGGGACCCTCAGGGGTGAGCAGTTCTTC.

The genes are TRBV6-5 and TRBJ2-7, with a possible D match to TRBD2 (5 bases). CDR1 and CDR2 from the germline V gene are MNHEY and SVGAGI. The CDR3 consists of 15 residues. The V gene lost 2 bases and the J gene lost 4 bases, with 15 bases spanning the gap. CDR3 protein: CASSYQAGLPYEQYF. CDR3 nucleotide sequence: TGTGCCAGCAGTTACCAGGCAGGACTCCCATACGAGCAGTACTTC.

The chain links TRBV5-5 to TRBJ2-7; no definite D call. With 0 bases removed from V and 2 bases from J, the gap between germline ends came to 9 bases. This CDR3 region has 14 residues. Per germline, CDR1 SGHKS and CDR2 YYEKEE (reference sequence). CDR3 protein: CASSLGGVAYEQYF. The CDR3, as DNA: TGTGCCAGCAGCTTGGGAGGAGTGGCCTACGAGCAGTACTTC.

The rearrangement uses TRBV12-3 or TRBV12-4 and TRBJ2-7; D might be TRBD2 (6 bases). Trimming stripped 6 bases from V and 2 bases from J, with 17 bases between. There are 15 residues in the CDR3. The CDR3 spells CASRQPGTGTYEQYF. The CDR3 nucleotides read TGTGCCAGCAGACAACCCGGGACTGGCACCTACGAGCAGTACTTC.

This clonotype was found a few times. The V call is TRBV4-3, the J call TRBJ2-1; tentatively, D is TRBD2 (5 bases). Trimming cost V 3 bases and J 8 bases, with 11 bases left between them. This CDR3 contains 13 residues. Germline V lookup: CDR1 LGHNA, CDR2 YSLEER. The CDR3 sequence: CASSQSLAYEQFF. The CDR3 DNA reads TGCGCCAGCAGCCAGAGCCTAGCCTATGAGCAGTTCTTC.

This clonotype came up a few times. In nucleotides, the CDR3 is TGTGCCAGCAGTACCTCGCAGGCCCATCGGGAGACCCAGTACTTC. Encoded protein: CASSTSQAHRETQYF. The J gene is TRBJ2-5, the V gene TRBV7-9; no clear D. The CDR3 is made up of 15 amino acids. Germline CDR1 and CDR2: SEHNR and FQNEAQ (reference sequence). V was trimmed by 6 bases and J by 5 bases, leaving 19 bases between them.

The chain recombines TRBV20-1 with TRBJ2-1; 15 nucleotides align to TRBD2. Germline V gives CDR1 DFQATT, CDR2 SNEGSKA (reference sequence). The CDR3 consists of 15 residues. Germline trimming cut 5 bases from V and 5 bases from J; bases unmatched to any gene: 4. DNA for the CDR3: TGCAGTGCTCCCGGGACTAGCGGGGGGAACAATGAGCAGTTCTTC. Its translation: CSAPGTSGGNNEQFF.

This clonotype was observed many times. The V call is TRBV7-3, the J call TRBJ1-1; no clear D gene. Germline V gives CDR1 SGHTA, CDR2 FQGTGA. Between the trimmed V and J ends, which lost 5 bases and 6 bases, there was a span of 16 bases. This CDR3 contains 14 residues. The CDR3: CASSPGPGGAEAFF. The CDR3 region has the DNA TGTGCCAGCAGCCCCGGCCCAGGTGGCGCTGAAGCTTTCTTT. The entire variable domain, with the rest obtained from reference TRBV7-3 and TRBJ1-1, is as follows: GAGVSQTPSNKVTEKGKYVELRCDPISGHTALYWYRQSLGQGPEFLIYFQGTGAADDSGLPNDRFFAVRPEGSVSTLKIQRTERGDSAVYLCASSPGPGGAEAFFGQGTRLTVV.

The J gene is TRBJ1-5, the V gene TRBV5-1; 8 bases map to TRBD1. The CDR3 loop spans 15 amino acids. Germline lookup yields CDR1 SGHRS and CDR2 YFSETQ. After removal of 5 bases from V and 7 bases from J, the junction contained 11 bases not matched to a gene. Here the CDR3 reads CASSKTGERNQPQHF. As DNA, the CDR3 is TGCGCCAGCAGTAAGACAGGGGAGAGAAACCAGCCCCAGCATTTT.

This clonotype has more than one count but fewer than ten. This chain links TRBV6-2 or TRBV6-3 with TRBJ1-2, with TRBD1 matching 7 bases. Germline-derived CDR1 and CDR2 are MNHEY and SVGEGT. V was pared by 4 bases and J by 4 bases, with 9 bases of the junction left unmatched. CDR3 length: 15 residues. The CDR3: CASSFTPTGTYGYTF. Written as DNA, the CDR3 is TGTGCCAGCAGTTTCACTCCGACAGGGACCTATGGCTACACCTTC.

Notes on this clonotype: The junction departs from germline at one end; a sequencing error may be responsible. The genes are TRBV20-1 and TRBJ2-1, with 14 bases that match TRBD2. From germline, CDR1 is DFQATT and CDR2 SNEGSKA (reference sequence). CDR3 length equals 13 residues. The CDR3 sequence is CSALSGTSGGSIF. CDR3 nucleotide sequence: TGCAGTGCCCTTTCAGGGACTAGCGGGGGATCCATCTTC.

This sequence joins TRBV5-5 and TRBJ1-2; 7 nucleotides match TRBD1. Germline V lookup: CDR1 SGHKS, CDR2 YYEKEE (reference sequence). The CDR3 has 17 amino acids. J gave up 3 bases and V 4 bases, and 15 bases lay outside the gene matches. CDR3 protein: CASSARDTGVDYYGYTF. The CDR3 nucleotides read TGTGCCAGCAGCGCGCGAGACACAGGGGTGGACTACTATGGCTACACCTTC.

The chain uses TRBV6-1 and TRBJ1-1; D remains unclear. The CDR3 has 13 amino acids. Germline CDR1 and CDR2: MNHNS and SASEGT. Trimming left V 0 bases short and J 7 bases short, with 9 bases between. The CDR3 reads CASSEASWGEAFF. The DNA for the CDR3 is TGTGCCAGCAGTGAAGCCTCTTGGGGTGAAGCTTTCTTT.

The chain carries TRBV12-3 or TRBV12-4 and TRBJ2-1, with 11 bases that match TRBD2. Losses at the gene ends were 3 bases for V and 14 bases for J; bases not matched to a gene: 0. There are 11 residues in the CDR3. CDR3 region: CASSFSGREFF. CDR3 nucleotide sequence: TGTGCCAGCAGTTTTAGCGGGAGGGAGTTCTTC.

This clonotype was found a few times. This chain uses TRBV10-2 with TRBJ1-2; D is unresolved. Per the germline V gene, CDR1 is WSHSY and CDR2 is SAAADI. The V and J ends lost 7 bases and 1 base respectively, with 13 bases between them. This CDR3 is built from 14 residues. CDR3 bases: TGCGCCAGCACACGGACGGATGGTAACTATGGCTACACCTTC. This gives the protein CASTRTDGNYGYTF.

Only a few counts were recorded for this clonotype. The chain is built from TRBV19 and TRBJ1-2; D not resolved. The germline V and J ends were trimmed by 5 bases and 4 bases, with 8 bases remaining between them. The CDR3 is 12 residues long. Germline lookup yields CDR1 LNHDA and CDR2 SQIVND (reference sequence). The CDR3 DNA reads TGTGCCAGTAGTTGGGATAGCTATGGCTACACCTTC. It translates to CASSWDSYGYTF.